This T cell receptor (beta chain) was sequenced during a study of CD8 T cells in ankylosing spondylitis. Between the trimmed V and J ends, which lost 8 bases and 2 bases, there was a span of 16 bases. CDR3 length: 14 amino acids. CDR1 is MNHNS and CDR2 is SASEGT in the germline V gene. General study findings and limits: The study identified a TCR beta motif of about eight highly homologous variants that appeared characteristic of ankylosing spondylitis blood. Disease-associated clones were CD8+ and fairly uncommon in peripheral blood.

Quantitative barcoded 5'-RACE was used to prepare TCR beta libraries. TCRdb reprocessed the 5' RACE reads with MiXCR, giving one entry per CDR3 protein. The table includes 85,000 to 100,000 distinct CDR3 sequences, roughly 8.3% detected once. This clonotype was seen repeatedly, ten times or more. Its antigen is unidentified. The V gene is TRBV6-1, the J gene TRBJ2-7; perhaps D is TRBD1 or TRBD2 (5 bases each). The sequence came from a male donor with ankylosing spondylitis or in good health (not recorded which). The sequenced sample consisted of blood, either unsorted or a sorted T cell fraction (not recorded which). Written as DNA, the CDR3 is TGTGCCAGCTCCCGTGGGGACGGAACCTACGAGCAGTACTTC. Its translation: CASSRGDGTYEQYF.